This T cell receptor beta chain is from a study of CXCR3-negative and CXCR3-positive naive CD8 T cells. Germline CDR1 is LGHNA and CDR2 is YSLEER. The CDR3 is made up of 16 amino acids. The authors prepared UMI-labeled TRB cDNA libraries by 5' RACE. Reanalyzing the 5' RACE reads, TCRdb keeps one entry per CDR3 protein, without DNA. This specimen shows about 66,000 distinct CDR3 sequences; the ten leading clones hold approximately 4.5%. Source material: naive CXCR3- CD8+ T cells from blood. Subset: CD45RO-CCR7+CD27+CD95- naive CD8+ T cells lacking CXCR3 (TNR3-). The gene calls are TRBV4-3 and TRBJ2-2; TCRdb outputs TRBD1, but without DNA this stays unchecked. The receptor's source is a human donor in good health. Some clones in this sample may be carry-over from other donors' samples. The CDR3 here is CASSQAGTLNTGELFF.